What follows describes a single TCR beta chain. Its target is unknown. Repertoires were generated with immunoSEQ multiplex PCR, while TCRdb's copy carries only in-frame clones and drops some. This repertoire shows about 83,000 clones, more than 80% found once; its top ten account for 8.4%. The CDR3 runs to 14 residues. Germline CDR1 LGHNA, CDR2 YNFKEQ. Trimming removed 4 bases at V and 4 bases at J, with 13 bases between. These data belong to a study of OX40 agonist ivuxolimab in advanced cancers. Study-level points and caveats: At 0.1 to 3.0 mg/kg, CD4+ and CD8+ blood T cells expanded clonally by week 6.

This specimen was CD4+ or CD8+ T cells sorted from blood, taken in a trial of the OX40 agonist ivuxolimab. J is TRBJ1-1 and V is TRBV4-2; maybe TRBD1 (5 bases). This clonotype originated in an adult with an advanced solid tumor such as melanoma, head and neck, liver or kidney cancer. For the CDR3, the DNA is TGTGCCAGCAGCCCCATACCAAGGGGCACTGAAGCTTTCTTT. Protein product: CASSPIPRGTEAFF.